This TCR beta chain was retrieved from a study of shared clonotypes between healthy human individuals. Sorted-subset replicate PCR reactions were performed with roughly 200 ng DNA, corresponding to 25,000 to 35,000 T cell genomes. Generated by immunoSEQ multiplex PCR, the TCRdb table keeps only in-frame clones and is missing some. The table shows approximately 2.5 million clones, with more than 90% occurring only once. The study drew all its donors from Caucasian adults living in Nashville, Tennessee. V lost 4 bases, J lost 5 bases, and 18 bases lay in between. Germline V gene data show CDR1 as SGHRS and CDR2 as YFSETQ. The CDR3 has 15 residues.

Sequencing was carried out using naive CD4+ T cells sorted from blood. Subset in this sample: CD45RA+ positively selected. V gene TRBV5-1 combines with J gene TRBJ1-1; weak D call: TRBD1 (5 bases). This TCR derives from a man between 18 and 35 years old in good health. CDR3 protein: CASSIPGAGGTEAFF. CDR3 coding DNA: TGCGCCAGCAGCATTCCCGGGGCCGGAGGAACTGAAGCTTTCTTT.